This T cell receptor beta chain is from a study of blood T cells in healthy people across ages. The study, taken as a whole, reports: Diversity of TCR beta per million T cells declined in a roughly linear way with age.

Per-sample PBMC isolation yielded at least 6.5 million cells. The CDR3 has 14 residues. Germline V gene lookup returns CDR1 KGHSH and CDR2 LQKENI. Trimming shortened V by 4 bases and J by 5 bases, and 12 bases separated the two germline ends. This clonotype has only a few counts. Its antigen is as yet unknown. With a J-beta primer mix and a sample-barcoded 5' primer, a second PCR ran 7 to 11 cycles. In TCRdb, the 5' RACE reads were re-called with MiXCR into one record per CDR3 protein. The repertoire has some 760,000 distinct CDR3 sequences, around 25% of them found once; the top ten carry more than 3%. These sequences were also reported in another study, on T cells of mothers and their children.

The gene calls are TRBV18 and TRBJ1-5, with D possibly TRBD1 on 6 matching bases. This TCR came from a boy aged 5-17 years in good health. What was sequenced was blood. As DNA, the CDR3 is TGTGCCAGCTCACGCCAGGGGTCCGATCAGCCCCAGCATTTT. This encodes CASSRQGSDQPQHF.